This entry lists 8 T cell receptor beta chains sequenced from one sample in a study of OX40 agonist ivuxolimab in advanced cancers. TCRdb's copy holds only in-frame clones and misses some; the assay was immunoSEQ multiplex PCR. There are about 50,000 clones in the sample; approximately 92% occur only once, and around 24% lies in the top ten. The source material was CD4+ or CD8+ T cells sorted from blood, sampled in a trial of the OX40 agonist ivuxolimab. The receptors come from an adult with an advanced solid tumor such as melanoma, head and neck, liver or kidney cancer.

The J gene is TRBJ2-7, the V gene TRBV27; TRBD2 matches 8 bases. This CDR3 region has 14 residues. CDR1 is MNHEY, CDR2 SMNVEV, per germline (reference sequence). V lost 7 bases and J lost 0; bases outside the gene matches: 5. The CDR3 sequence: CASKPGLDSYEQYF. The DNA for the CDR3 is TGTGCCAGCAAACCGGGACTAGACTCCTACGAGCAGTACTTC.

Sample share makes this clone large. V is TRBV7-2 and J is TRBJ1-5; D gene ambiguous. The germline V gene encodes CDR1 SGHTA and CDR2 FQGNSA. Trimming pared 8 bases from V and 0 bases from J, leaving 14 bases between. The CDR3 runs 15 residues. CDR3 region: CASRLSIDSNQPQHF. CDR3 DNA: TGTGCCAGCCGCCTAAGCATCGATAGCAATCAGCCCCAGCATTTT.

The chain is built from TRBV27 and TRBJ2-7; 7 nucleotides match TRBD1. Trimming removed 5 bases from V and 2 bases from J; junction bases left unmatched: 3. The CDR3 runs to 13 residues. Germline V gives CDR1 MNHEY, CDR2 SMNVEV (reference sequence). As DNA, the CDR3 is TGTGCCAGCAGTGTGACAGGGCCCTACGAGCAGTACTTC. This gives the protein CASSVTGPYEQYF.

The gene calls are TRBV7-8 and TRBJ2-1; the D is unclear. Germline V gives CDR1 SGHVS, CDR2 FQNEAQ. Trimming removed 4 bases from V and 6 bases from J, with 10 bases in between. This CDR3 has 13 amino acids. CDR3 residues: CASSSTSANEQFF. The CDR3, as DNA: TGTGCCAGCAGCTCGACTTCAGCCAATGAGCAGTTCTTC.

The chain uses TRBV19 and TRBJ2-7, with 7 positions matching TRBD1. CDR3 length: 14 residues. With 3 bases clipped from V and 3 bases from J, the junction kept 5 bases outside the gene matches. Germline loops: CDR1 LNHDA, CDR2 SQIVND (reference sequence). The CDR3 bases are TGTGCCAGTAGTATGGTAGGGGGCGGCTACGAGCAGTACTTC. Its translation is CASSMVGGGYEQYF.

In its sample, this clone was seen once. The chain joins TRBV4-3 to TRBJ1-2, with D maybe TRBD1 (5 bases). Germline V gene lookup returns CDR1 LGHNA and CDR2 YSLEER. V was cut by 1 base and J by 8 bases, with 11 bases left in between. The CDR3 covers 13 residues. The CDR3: CASSQGRRGGYTF. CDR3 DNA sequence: TGCGCCAGCAGCCAAGGAAGAAGGGGCGGCTACACCTTC.

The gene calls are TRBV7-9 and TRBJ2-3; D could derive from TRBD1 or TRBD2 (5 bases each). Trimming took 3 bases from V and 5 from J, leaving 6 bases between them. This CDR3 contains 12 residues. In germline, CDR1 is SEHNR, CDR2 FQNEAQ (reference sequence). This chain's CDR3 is CASSFGGDTQYF. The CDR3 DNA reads TGTGCCAGCAGCTTTGGGGGAGATACGCAGTATTTT.

The chain's CDR3 is CASSFNGYEQYF. CDR3 DNA: TGTGCCAGCAGTTTCAACGGCTACGAGCAGTACTTC. The chain is built from TRBV27 and TRBJ2-7, with D unclear. The germline gives CDR1 MNHEY, CDR2 SMNVEV (reference sequence). This CDR3 has 12 amino acids. With 3 bases removed from V and 3 bases from J, the gap between germline ends came to 6 bases.